This TCR beta chain came from a study of T cells after posttransplantation cyclophosphamide. For this clone: Its cognate antigen is unknown.

Broader study findings: TRB overlap between skin or GI tissue T cells and blood was limited. Donor CD8+ memory clones often dominated recipient blood repertoires at later times.

Sequencing was performed with immunoSEQ multiplex PCR; in TCRdb, only in-frame clones are kept and a portion is missing. Here the sample spans about 20,000 clones, over 65% being singletons. The CDR3 sequence is 18 residues long. A marrow graft followed busulfan-fludarabine conditioning, with cyclophosphamide on days +3 and +4. This sample comprised PBMCs, obtained after an allogeneic stem cell transplant with post-transplant cyclophosphamide. V is TRBV21-1 and J is TRBJ1-1; TRBD1, the table's D call, was not compared with the DNA. TRBV21-1 is labeled a pseudogene. The receptor's source is a male patient between 25 and 39 years old who received an allogeneic stem cell transplant from a related donor, was CMV-positive, and had acute GVHD only. The T cells may partly be graft donor cells. DNA of the CDR3: TGTGCCAGCAGCAAATCCGGGACAGGGGGCGGCGGGAACACTGAAGCTTTCTTT. Encoded protein: CASSKSGTGGGGNTEAFF.